This T cell receptor beta chain came from a study of CDR3 diversity in severe acne. This clonotype occurred once. Using its own MiXCR run on the PCR reads, TCRdb lists one record per CDR3 protein. This sample has about 84,000 distinct CDR3 sequences; around 49% occur once, and the top ten carry roughly an eighth. Looked up from germline, CDR1 is DFQATT and CDR2 is SNEGSKA (reference sequence). The V gene end was trimmed by 1 base and the J gene end by 6 bases; junction bases not matched to a gene: 9. CDR3 length: 15 amino acids. The chain joins TRBV20-1 to TRBJ1-2; 9 nucleotides align to TRBD1. Sequenced: blood. The clonotype originates from a male donor in good health, without acne. CDR3 sequence reads: CSARARQGDKDGYTF. The CDR3 DNA is TGCAGTGCTAGAGCCAGACAGGGGGATAAGGATGGCTACACCTTC.